This entry lists 26 T cell receptor beta chains sequenced from one sample in a study of T cell responses to AZD1222 COVID-19 vaccine. Measured with immunoSEQ multiplex PCR; TCRdb has only the in-frame clones, and not every one. The sample lists about 97,000 clones; roughly 86% were seen once. This sample comprised peripheral blood, obtained 28 days after the second AZD1222 dose. These receptors were collected from an adult who received the AZD1222 COVID-19 vaccine.

The gene calls are TRBV30 and TRBJ2-5; D uncertain. V lost 4 bases, J lost 2 bases, and 5 bases lay in between. The CDR3 is made up of 11 amino acids. The germline gives CDR1 GTSNPN, CDR2 SVGIG (reference sequence). The CDR3 reads CAWTPQETQYF. In DNA, the CDR3 is TGTGCCTGGACTCCACAAGAGACCCAGTACTTC.

The chain combines TRBV18 with TRBJ1-1, with D possibly TRBD1 on 5 matching bases. From germline, CDR1 is KGHSH and CDR2 LQKENI. V lost 2 bases and J 2 bases, leaving 6 bases between the germline ends. The CDR3 runs to 13 residues. The chain's CDR3 is CASSPGANTEAFF. The CDR3, as DNA: TGTGCCAGCTCACCAGGGGCCAACACTGAAGCTTTCTTT.

V gene TRBV7-9 combines with J gene TRBJ2-2; 9 bases are a match to TRBD2. Germline V gene data show CDR1 as SEHNR and CDR2 as FQNEAQ (reference sequence). The CDR3 covers 14 residues. The V and J ends lost 9 bases and 8 bases, in that order; junction bases with no gene match: 10. For the CDR3, the DNA is TGTGCCAGTTGCTTAGCGGGAGAAGGAGGGGAGCTGTTTTTT. Its protein product is CASCLAGEGGELFF. Variable domain in full (rest from reference TRBV7-9 and TRBJ2-2): DTGVSQNPRHKITKRGQNVTFRCDPISEHNRLYWYRQTLGQGPEFLTYFQNEAQLEKSRLLSDRFSAERPKGSFSTLEIQRTEQGDSAMYLCASCLAGEGGELFFGEGSRLTVL.

This clone was recorded once. The chain combines TRBV7-9 with TRBJ2-5; D is ambiguous. V lost 4 bases to trimming and J lost 5 bases, with 14 bases between them. CDR3 size: 14 residues. Germline CDR1 and CDR2: SEHNR and FQNEAQ (reference sequence). CDR3 protein: CASSSPRWRETQYF. CDR3 DNA sequence: TGTGCCAGCAGCTCGCCCCGGTGGCGGGAGACCCAGTACTTC.

The DNA for the CDR3 is TGTGCCATCAGTGATGGCGTGGGTCGGGAGAGCTCCTACGAGCAGTACTTC. It codes for CAISDGVGRESSYEQYF. The chain employs TRBV10-3 and TRBJ2-7; the D gene is possibly TRBD2 (6 bases). CDR3 length: 17 residues. Trimming removed 3 bases at V and 0 bases at J, with 18 bases between. The germline V gene has CDR1 ENHRY and CDR2 SYGVKD.

The chain links TRBV18 to TRBJ1-6; the match to TRBD1 covers 7 bases. This CDR3 contains 15 residues. In germline, CDR1 is KGHSH, CDR2 LQKENI. With 2 bases clipped from V and 7 bases from J, the junction kept 5 bases outside the gene matches. The CDR3 region has the DNA TGTGCCAGCTCACCATCGACAGGGACAAATTCACCCCTCCACTTT. Its translation: CASSPSTGTNSPLHF.

The CDR3 loop reads CASSPGQGGNIQYF. The CDR3, as DNA: TGTGCCAGTAGCCCGGGACAGGGGGGAAACATTCAGTACTTC. The V and J genes are TRBV19 and TRBJ2-4, with 11 bases fitting TRBD1. There are 14 residues in the CDR3. V gave up 6 bases and J gave up 6 bases; unmatched junction bases: 4. Germline loops: CDR1 LNHDA, CDR2 SQIVND (reference sequence).

The V gene is TRBV28, the J gene TRBJ2-7; D is tentatively TRBD1 or TRBD2 (5 bases each). This CDR3 contains 15 residues. Trimming pared 7 bases from V and 2 bases from J, leaving 18 bases between. Germline V CDR1 and CDR2: MDHEN, SYDVKM. CDR3 region: CASTGEGRKAYEQYF. CDR3 DNA: TGTGCCAGCACCGGCGAGGGGCGGAAAGCCTACGAGCAGTACTTC. Based on the CDR3 plus reference TRBV28 and TRBJ2-7, the full variable domain is DVKVTQSSRYLVKRTGEKVFLECVQDMDHENMFWYRQDPGLGLRLIYFSYDVKMKEKGDIPEGYSVSREKKERFSLILESASTNQTSMYLCASTGEGRKAYEQYFGPGTRLTVT.

V and J are TRBV5-1 and TRBJ1-1, with 9 bases aligning to TRBD1. There are 15 residues in the CDR3. The V segment lost 7 bases and the J segment 4 bases; nucleotides outside the gene matches: 11. CDR1 and CDR2 (germline): SGHRS, YFSETQ. CDR3 nucleotide sequence: TGCGCCAGCCGGGACAGGGCCCTTGCGGGCACTGAAGCTTTCTTT. Its translation: CASRDRALAGTEAFF.

This clone was detected a few times. The chain links TRBV5-1 to TRBJ2-2; TRBD1 matches 7 bases. The CDR3 totals 15 residues. CDR1 and CDR2 from the germline V gene are SGHRS and YFSETQ. Trimming removed 0 bases from V and 4 bases from J; junction bases left unmatched: 3. CDR3 sequence reads: CASSLGQGVTGELFF. The CDR3 coding sequence is TGCGCCAGCAGCTTGGGGCAGGGGGTCACCGGGGAGCTGTTTTTT.

The V and J genes are TRBV10-2 and TRBJ1-2, with D maybe TRBD1 (5 bases). The CDR3 extends over 13 amino acids. V lost 10 bases and J 0 bases, leaving 12 bases between the germline ends. Per the germline V gene, CDR1 is WSHSY and CDR2 is SAAADI. CDR3 bases: TGCGCCACTCGACAGTCAGCTAACTATGGCTACACCTTC. Translating it yields CATRQSANYGYTF.

This chain uses TRBV12-3 or TRBV12-4 with TRBJ2-7; no firm D call. V lost 2 bases to trimming and J lost 6 bases, with 11 bases between them. This CDR3 is 13 amino acids long. CDR3 loop: CASSLSRYGEQYF. CDR3 DNA: TGTGCCAGCAGTTTATCCAGGTACGGCGAGCAGTACTTC.

This rearrangement joins TRBV15 to TRBJ2-1; no clear D. The CDR3 contains 12 residues. The V and J ends lost 1 base and 8 bases respectively, with 6 bases between them. The germline V gene has CDR1 LNHNV and CDR2 YYDKDF (reference sequence). The CDR3 DNA follows: TGTGCCACCAGCAGAGCGACGGATGAGCAGTTCTTC. Its protein is CATSRATDEQFF. Filled out from reference TRBV15 and TRBJ2-1, the complete variable domain reads DAMVIQNPRYQVTQFGKPVTLSCSQTLNHNVMYWYQQKSSQAPKLLFHYYDKDFNNEADTPDNFQSRRPNTSFCFLDIRSPGLGDTAMYLCATSRATDEQFFGPGTRLTVL.

CDR3 bases: TGTGCCAGTAGTACCCGTGGACAGACTACAGATACGCAGTATTTT. This sequence encodes CASSTRGQTTDTQYF. The V gene is TRBV19, the J gene TRBJ2-3; TRBD1 is a possible D gene (6 bases). The CDR3 runs to 15 residues. The germline CDR1 and CDR2 sequences are LNHDA and SQIVND (reference sequence). Trimming removed 4 bases at V and 3 bases at J, with 14 bases between. Filled out from reference TRBV19 and TRBJ2-3, the complete variable domain reads DGGITQSPKYLFRKEGQNVTLSCEQNLNHDAMYWYRQDPGQGLRLIYYSQIVNDFQKGDIAEGYSVSREKKESFPLTVTSAQKNPTAFYLCASSTRGQTTDTQYFGPGTRLTVL.

The CDR3: CASSRAARVVNEQFF. The CDR3 nucleotides are TGTGCCAGTAGTAGGGCTGCTAGAGTCGTCAATGAGCAGTTCTTC. The V gene is TRBV19, the J gene TRBJ2-1; D is unresolved. V lost 4 bases and J lost 6, with 16 bases in between. Germline CDR1 LNHDA, CDR2 SQIVND (reference sequence). The CDR3 spans 15 residues.

The genes are TRBV3-1 (or the pseudogene TRBV3-2) and TRBJ1-6; tentatively, D is TRBD1 (5 bases). The length of the CDR3 is 14 residues. V lost 4 bases and J lost 8, with 12 bases in between. Germline V lookup: CDR1 LGHDT, CDR2 YNNKEL (reference sequence). The CDR3 DNA reads TGTGCCAGCAGCCCAGCAAGGGGAGATTCACCCCTCCACTTT. Translating gives CASSPARGDSPLHF.

This sequence joins TRBV4-1 and TRBJ2-7; 12 bases fit TRBD2. Trimming removed 5 bases from V and 2 bases from J; junction bases left unmatched: 4. The CDR3 totals 15 residues. Per germline, CDR1 MGHRA and CDR2 YSYEKL. CDR3 region: CASSSGLAGTYEQYF. CDR3 in DNA: TGCGCCAGCAGCTCCGGACTAGCGGGAACCTACGAGCAGTACTTC.

The rearrangement joins TRBV19 to TRBJ1-5, with D perhaps matching TRBD1 (5 bases). The CDR3 runs 16 residues. V lost 8 bases to trimming and J lost 0 bases, with 17 bases between them. Germline assignment: CDR1 LNHDA and CDR2 SQIVND (reference sequence). DNA for the CDR3: TGTGCCAGTCGATGGGGGGTATCTGGTAGCAATCAGCCCCAGCATTTT. Encoded protein: CASRWGVSGSNQPQHF. Looking up the rest from reference TRBV19 and TRBJ1-5 gives the full variable domain: DGGITQSPKYLFRKEGQNVTLSCEQNLNHDAMYWYRQDPGQGLRLIYYSQIVNDFQKGDIAEGYSVSREKKESFPLTVTSAQKNPTAFYLCASRWGVSGSNQPQHFGDGTRLSIL.

The table lists this clone with a count of one. The genes are TRBV5-1 and TRBJ2-3; 10 bases line up with TRBD2. Per germline, CDR1 SGHRS and CDR2 YFSETQ. This CDR3 region has 16 residues. Germline trimming cut 5 bases from V and 2 bases from J; bases unmatched to any gene: 8. CDR3 sequence reads: CASSYNLAGDTDTQYF. The CDR3 DNA reads as TGCGCCAGCAGTTATAATCTAGCGGGAGACACAGATACGCAGTATTTT.

The rearrangement links TRBV5-1 to TRBJ2-5; D remains unclear. This CDR3 is 13 amino acids long. CDR1 is SGHRS, CDR2 YFSETQ, per germline. V lost 0 bases to trimming and J lost 2 bases, with 5 bases between them. CDR3: CASSLASQETQYF. CDR3 sequence (DNA): TGCGCCAGCAGCTTGGCTTCGCAAGAGACCCAGTACTTC.

This chain joins TRBV14 and TRBJ2-1; D perhaps matches TRBD2 (5 bases). Trimming removed 5 bases from V and 8 bases from J, with 13 bases in between. The CDR3 is 13 amino acids. CDR1 and CDR2 from the germline V gene are SGHDN and FVKESK. This CDR3 is CASSAGLLYEQFF. The CDR3 DNA sequence: TGTGCCAGCAGCGCGGGTCTGTTGTATGAGCAGTTCTTC.

This chain connects TRBV2 to TRBJ2-1, with D unresolved. Trimming took off 2 bases at V and 7 bases at J, with 6 bases between the two ends. The CDR3 is made up of 12 amino acids. Germline CDR1 reads SNHLY; CDR2 reads FYNNEI. The CDR3 coding sequence is TGTGCCAGCAGTGAAAGATGGAATGAGCAGTTCTTC. Encoded protein: CASSERWNEQFF. The full variable domain, in which reference TRBV2 and TRBJ2-1 provide the parts outside the CDR3, is EPEVTQTPSHQVTQMGQEVILRCVPISNHLYFYWYRQILGQKVEFLVSFYNNEISEKSEIFDDQFSVERPDGSNFTLKIRSTKLEDSAMYFCASSERWNEQFFGPGTRLTVL.

The chain links TRBV7-3 to TRBJ2-7; D may be TRBD1 (6 bases). Germline values: CDR1 SGHTA, CDR2 FQGTGA. Trimming cost V 2 bases and J 5 bases, with 13 bases left between them. CDR3 length: 14 amino acids. DNA of the CDR3: TGTGCCAGCAGCTTAGTAGGGGGTGGCGACGAGCAGTACTTC. Amino acid sequence: CASSLVGGGDEQYF.

The chain has TRBV4-2 and TRBJ2-7, with D perhaps TRBD2 (5 bases). V was cut by 0 bases and J by 4 bases, with 13 bases left in between. CDR1 and CDR2 (germline): LGHNA, YNFKEQ. The CDR3 is made up of 15 amino acids. CDR3 bases: TGTGCCAGCAGCCAAGATCTAGCCAGACCATACGAGCAGTACTTC. Translating it yields CASSQDLARPYEQYF.

CDR3 coding DNA: TGTGCCGGAGCATCCAGGGGCGGGAGTTATGGCTACACCTTC. Protein product: CAGASRGGSYGYTF. The rearrangement links TRBV2 to TRBJ1-2, with D maybe TRBD1 (6 bases). The V gene lost 11 bases and the J gene lost 5 bases, with 21 bases spanning the gap. Germline V lookup: CDR1 SNHLY, CDR2 FYNNEI. The CDR3 sequence is 14 residues long. Combining the CDR3 with reference TRBV2 and TRBJ1-2 gives the whole variable domain EPEVTQTPSHQVTQMGQEVILRCVPISNHLYFYWYRQILGQKVEFLVSFYNNEISEKSEIFDDQFSVERPDGSNFTLKIRSTKLEDSAMYFCAGASRGGSYGYTFGSGTRLTVV.

This rearrangement joins TRBV10-2 to TRBJ1-6; D not certain. The V end was cut by 4 bases, the J end by 7 bases, with 14 bases between. This CDR3 has 15 residues. Germline CDR1 reads WSHSY; CDR2 reads SAAADI. As DNA, the CDR3 is TGCGCCAGCAGTGCTATGGCCGGTGTGAATTCACCCCTCCACTTT. Its protein product is CASSAMAGVNSPLHF.